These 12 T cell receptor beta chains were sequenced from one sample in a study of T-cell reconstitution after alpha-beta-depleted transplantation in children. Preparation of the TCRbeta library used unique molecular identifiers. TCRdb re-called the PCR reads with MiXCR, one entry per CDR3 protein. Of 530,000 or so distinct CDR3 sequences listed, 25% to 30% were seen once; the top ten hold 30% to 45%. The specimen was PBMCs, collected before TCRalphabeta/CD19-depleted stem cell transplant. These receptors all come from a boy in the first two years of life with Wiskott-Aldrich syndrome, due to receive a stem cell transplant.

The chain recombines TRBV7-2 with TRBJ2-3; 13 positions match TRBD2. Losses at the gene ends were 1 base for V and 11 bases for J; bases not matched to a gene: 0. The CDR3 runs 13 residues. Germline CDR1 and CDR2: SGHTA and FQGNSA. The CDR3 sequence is CASSLGLAGGQYF. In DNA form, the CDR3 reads TGTGCCAGCAGCTTAGGACTAGCGGGAGGGCAGTATTTT.

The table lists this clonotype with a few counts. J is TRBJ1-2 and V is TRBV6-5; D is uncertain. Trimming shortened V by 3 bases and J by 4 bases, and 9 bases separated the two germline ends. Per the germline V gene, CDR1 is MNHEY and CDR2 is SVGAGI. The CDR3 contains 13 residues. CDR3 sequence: CASSYRQSYGYTF. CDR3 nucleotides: TGTGCCAGCAGTTATCGACAAAGCTATGGCTACACCTTC.

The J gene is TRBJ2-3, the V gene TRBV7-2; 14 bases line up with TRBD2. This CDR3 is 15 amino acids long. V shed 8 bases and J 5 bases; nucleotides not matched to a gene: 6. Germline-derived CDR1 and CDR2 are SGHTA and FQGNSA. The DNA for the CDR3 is TGTGCCAGCGGGGGACTAGCGGGAGTTGGAGATACGCAGTATTTT. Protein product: CASGGLAGVGDTQYF.

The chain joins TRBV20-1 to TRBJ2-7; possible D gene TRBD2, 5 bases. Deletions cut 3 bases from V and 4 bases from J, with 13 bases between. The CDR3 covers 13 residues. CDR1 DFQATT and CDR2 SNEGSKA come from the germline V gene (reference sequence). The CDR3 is CSARDRLAYEQYF. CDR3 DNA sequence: TGCAGTGCTAGGGATCGCCTAGCTTACGAGCAGTACTTC.

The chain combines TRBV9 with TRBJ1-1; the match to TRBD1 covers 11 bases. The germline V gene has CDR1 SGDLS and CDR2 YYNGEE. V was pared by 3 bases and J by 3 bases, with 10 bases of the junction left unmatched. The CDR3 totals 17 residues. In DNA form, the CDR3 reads TGTGCCAGCAGCGGGACAGGGGGCGTCTTGGTGTACACTGAAGCTTTCTTT. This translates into CASSGTGGVLVYTEAFF.

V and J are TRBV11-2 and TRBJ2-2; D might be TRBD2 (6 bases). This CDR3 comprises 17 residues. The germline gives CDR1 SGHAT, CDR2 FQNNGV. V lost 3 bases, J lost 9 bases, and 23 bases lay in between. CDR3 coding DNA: TGTGCCAGCAGCTTGTTGGTTAATGCGGGGTGGTTCAGGGAGCTGTTTTTT. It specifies CASSLLVNAGWFRELFF.

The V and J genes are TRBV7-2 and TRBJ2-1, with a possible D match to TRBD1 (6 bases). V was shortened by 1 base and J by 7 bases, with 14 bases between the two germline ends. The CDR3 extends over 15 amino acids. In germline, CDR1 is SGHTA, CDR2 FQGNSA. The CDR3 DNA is TGTGCCAGCAGCTTAGGTCCTAGCCAGGGGAATGAGCAGTTCTTC. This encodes CASSLGPSQGNEQFF. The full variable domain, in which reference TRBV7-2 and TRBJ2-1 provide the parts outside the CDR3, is GAGVSQSPSNKVTEKGKDVELRCDPISGHTALYWYRQSLGQGLEFLIYFQGNSAPDKSGLPSDRFSAERTGGSVSTLTIQRTQQEDSAVYLCASSLGPSQGNEQFFGPGTRLTVL.

CDR3 DNA sequence: TGCAGTGCTAGCGGTCGGCGGGTGTCCTACAATGAGCAGTTCTTC. Translated: CSASGRRVSYNEQFF. V usage is TRBV20-1 and J usage is TRBJ2-1; the D gene is possibly TRBD2 (5 bases). Per the germline V gene, CDR1 is DFQATT and CDR2 is SNEGSKA (reference sequence). The CDR3 is 15 residues long. The V end lost 3 bases, the J end lost 1 base, and 13 bases lay between the germline ends.

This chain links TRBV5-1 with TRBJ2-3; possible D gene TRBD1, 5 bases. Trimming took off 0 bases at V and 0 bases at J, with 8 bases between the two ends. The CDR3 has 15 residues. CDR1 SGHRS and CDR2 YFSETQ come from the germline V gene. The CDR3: CASSLVTGSTDTQYF. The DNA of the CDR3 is TGCGCCAGCAGCTTGGTTACAGGCAGCACAGATACGCAGTATTTT.

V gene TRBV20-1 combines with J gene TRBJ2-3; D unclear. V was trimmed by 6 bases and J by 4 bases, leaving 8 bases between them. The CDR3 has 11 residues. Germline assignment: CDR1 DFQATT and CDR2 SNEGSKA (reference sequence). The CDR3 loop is CSASDPDTQYF. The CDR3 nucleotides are TGCAGTGCCTCAGACCCAGATACGCAGTATTTT.

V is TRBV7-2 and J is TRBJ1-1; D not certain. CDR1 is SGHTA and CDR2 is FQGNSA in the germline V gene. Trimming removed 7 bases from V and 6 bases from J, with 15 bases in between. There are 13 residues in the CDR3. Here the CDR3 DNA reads TGTGCCAGCATCAGACGGGAGGGCCCTGAAGCTTTCTTT. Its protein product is CASIRREGPEAFF.

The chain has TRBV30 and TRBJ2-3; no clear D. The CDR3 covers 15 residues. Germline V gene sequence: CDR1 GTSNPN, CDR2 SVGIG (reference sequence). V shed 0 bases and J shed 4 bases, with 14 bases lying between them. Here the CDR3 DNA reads TGTGCCTGGAGTGTACGACTCCCGGGCGCAGATACGCAGTATTTT. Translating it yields CAWSVRLPGADTQYF.